These 30 T cell receptor beta chains share one sample of origin, sequenced in a study of T-cell reconstitution after alpha-beta-depleted transplantation in children. The library targeted TCRbeta and was prepared with unique molecular identifiers. TCRdb passed the PCR reads through MiXCR, listing each CDR3 protein once. The table includes some 530,000 distinct CDR3 sequences, 12% detected once. The input for sequencing was PBMCs from the stem cell graft donor, taken from the stem cell graft. All receptors derive from a human donor who donated a stem cell graft to a child with combined immunodeficiency.

This clonotype was found a few times. The V call is TRBV6-2 or TRBV6-3, the J call TRBJ2-2; TRBD1 agrees at 9 bases. The J segment lost 4 bases and the V segment lost 4 bases, leaving 7 bases of the junction unmatched. CDR1 and CDR2 (germline): MNHEY, SVGEGT. The CDR3 totals 16 residues. The CDR3 region is CASSSLMGQGTGELFF. DNA of the CDR3: TGTGCCAGCAGTTCCCTTATGGGACAGGGCACCGGGGAGCTGTTTTTT.

This chain links TRBV5-6 with TRBJ2-7; TRBD1 might be the D (6 bases). V was cut by 3 bases and J by 7 bases, with 14 bases left in between. Germline CDR1 reads SGHDT; CDR2 reads YYEEEE. The length of the CDR3 is 13 residues. Here the CDR3 reads CASSSYRVKEQYF. The CDR3 DNA follows: TGTGCCAGCAGCTCGTACAGGGTAAAGGAGCAGTACTTC. The variable domain in full, with the rest retrieved from reference TRBV5-6 and TRBJ2-7, is DAGVTQSPTHLIKTRGQQVTLRCSPKSGHDTVSWYQQALGQGPQFIFQYYEEEERQRGNFPDRFSGHQFPNYSSELNVNALLLGDSALYLCASSSYRVKEQYFGPGTRLTVT.

As concerns this clonotype: Likely a read error: the CDR3 ends without its conserved phenylalanine or tryptophan. The gene calls are TRBV27 and TRBJ1-5; D possibly corresponds to TRBD1 (5 bases). This CDR3 is built from 14 residues. Germline CDR1 is MNHEY and CDR2 is SMNVEV (reference sequence). Between the trimmed V and J ends, which lost 5 bases and 0 bases, there was a span of 8 bases. CDR3 DNA: TGTGCCAGCAGTCCAGGGTATAGCAATCAGCCCCAGCATTAT. Its translation: CASSPGYSNQPQHY.

The table lists this clonotype with many counts. The CDR3 DNA follows: TGTGCCAGCAGTTTTTCGCAGCCCAATCAGCCCCAGCATTTT. Protein: CASSFSQPNQPQHF. The chain uses TRBV12-3 or TRBV12-4 and TRBJ1-5; D is unresolved. Between the trimmed V and J ends, which lost 3 bases and 3 bases, there was a span of 9 bases. The CDR3 runs to 14 residues.

This clonotype was detected a few times. The J gene is TRBJ2-7, the V gene TRBV5-5; D tentatively fits TRBD1 or TRBD2 (6 bases each). The V gene lost 0 bases and the J gene lost 1 base, with 11 bases spanning the gap. The CDR3 runs to 15 residues. Germline V lookup: CDR1 SGHKS, CDR2 YYEKEE (reference sequence). This chain's CDR3 is CASSLVGGLSYEQYF. In nucleotides, the CDR3 is TGTGCCAGCAGCTTGGTAGGGGGGTTATCCTACGAGCAGTACTTC.

The V call is TRBV19, the J call TRBJ2-1, with a weak D call TRBD1 (6 bases). Germline V gene data show CDR1 as LNHDA and CDR2 as SQIVND (reference sequence). This CDR3 comprises 15 residues. V gave up 10 bases and J gave up 0 bases, with 16 bases separating them. The CDR3 DNA follows: TGTGCCACGACCCCCGACAGGAGCTCCTACAATGAGCAGTTCTTC. Translated: CATTPDRSSYNEQFF.

In its sample, this clonotype was seen a few times. Written as DNA, the CDR3 is TGTGCCAGCAGCTTAAAGGTCGGGAGCTCCTACAATGAGCAGTTCTTC. Translation gives CASSLKVGSSYNEQFF. V usage is TRBV7-3 and J usage is TRBJ2-1, with a weak D call TRBD2 (6 bases). CDR1 is SGHTA and CDR2 is FQGTGA in the germline V gene. CDR3 length equals 16 residues. V was pared by 1 base and J by 0 bases, with 10 bases between.

This clonotype was counted at least ten times. The genes are TRBV21-1 and TRBJ2-5; TRBD1, the table's D call, lacks a check against the DNA. TRBV21-1 is designated a pseudogene. CDR3 length equals 13 residues. CDR3: CASSKALTWTRVF. The DNA for the CDR3 is TGTGCCAGCAGCAAAGCGCTAACATGGACGAGGGTCTTC.

This clonotype was found a few times. The gene calls are TRBV12-3 or TRBV12-4 and TRBJ2-5, with a tentative D call TRBD2 (6 bases). The V and J ends lost 5 bases and 7 bases respectively, with 20 bases between them. The CDR3 has 15 residues. CDR3 bases: TGTGCCAGCAGTCCCCGCGGGACTCGAGCTGGGACCCAGTACTTC. Protein product: CASSPRGTRAGTQYF.

V and J are TRBV9 and TRBJ2-6; 8 bases are shared with TRBD1. This CDR3 region has 18 residues. Trimming removed 0 bases from V and 2 bases from J; junction bases left unmatched: 7. Germline V CDR1 and CDR2: SGDLS, YYNGEE. CDR3 amino acids: CASSVVETGAAGANVLTF. In DNA form, the CDR3 reads TGTGCCAGCAGCGTAGTAGAGACAGGGGCGGCTGGGGCCAACGTCCTGACTTTC.

In its sample, this clonotype was seen a few times. V is TRBV29-1 and J is TRBJ2-7; TRBD1 aligns across 10 bases. Germline assignment: CDR1 SQVTM and CDR2 ANQGSEA. The CDR3 consists of 18 residues. J was trimmed by 2 bases and V by 7 bases; bases with no gene match: 20. DNA of the CDR3: TGCAGCGCTGGGGGTGGGACAGGGGCTAGGACTGGCACCTACGAGCAGTACTTC. It translates to CSAGGGTGARTGTYEQYF.

This clonotype was observed a few times. This chain connects TRBV24-1 to TRBJ2-7; D might be TRBD1 or TRBD2, each matching 5 bases. V lost 3 bases to trimming and J lost 3 bases, with 14 bases between them. CDR3 size: 15 residues. Germline loops: CDR1 KGHDR, CDR2 SFDVKD. CDR3 nucleotides: TGTGCCACCAGTGATGGGGGTCGGGCTAGCTACGAGCAGTACTTC. Amino acids: CATSDGGRASYEQYF.

This clonotype was seen only a few times. J is TRBJ2-5 and V is TRBV12-3 or TRBV12-4; 7 bases are a match to TRBD1. This CDR3 spans 13 amino acids. V shed 3 bases and J 4 bases; nucleotides not matched to a gene: 2. CDR3 in amino acids: CASSFDRAETQYF. The CDR3 bases are TGTGCCAGCAGTTTCGACAGGGCAGAGACCCAGTACTTC.

In its sample, this clonotype was seen many times. J is TRBJ1-4 and V is TRBV20-1; D is undetermined. CDR1 DFQATT and CDR2 SNEGSKA come from the germline V gene (reference sequence). The CDR3 has 11 residues. V was pared by 6 bases and J by 13 bases, with 15 bases between. The CDR3 reads CSATPGQILFF. The CDR3 DNA sequence: TGCAGTGCCACCCCTGGGCAGATACTGTTTTTT.

This clonotype was detected a few times. V usage is TRBV15 and J usage is TRBJ1-5; 11 positions agree with TRBD1. J gave up 5 bases and V 6 bases, and 6 bases lay outside the gene matches. Germline V gene sequence: CDR1 LNHNV, CDR2 YYDKDF (reference sequence). CDR3 length equals 15 residues. The CDR3 protein is CATRVGTGGHQPQHF. The CDR3 DNA is TGTGCCACCAGAGTGGGGACAGGGGGTCATCAGCCCCAGCATTTT.

The V gene is TRBV4-1, the J gene TRBJ2-7; D remains unclear. The CDR3 sequence is 16 residues long. CDR1 is MGHRA, CDR2 YSYEKL, per germline. The ends were cut back, 4 bases at V and 2 bases at J, with 18 bases in the middle. The CDR3 DNA sequence: TGCGCCAGCAGCCTCCGAACCCCGGGCGGACCCTACGAGCAGTACTTC. It translates to CASSLRTPGGPYEQYF.

This clonotype showed up just a few times. The chain employs TRBV20-1 and TRBJ1-5; 10 nucleotides align to TRBD1. The CDR3 contains 16 residues. Germline CDR1 reads DFQATT; CDR2 reads SNEGSKA (reference sequence). After removal of 1 base from V and 7 bases from J, the junction contained 10 bases not matched to a gene. The CDR3 nucleotides are TGCAGTGCTAGAGCTCCAACGGGGGACAGGGGACAGCCCCAGCATTTT. Its translation: CSARAPTGDRGQPQHF.

This clonotype was observed a few times. This chain connects TRBV15 to TRBJ2-3, with D possibly being TRBD1 (6 bases). CDR3 length: 18 amino acids. Germline V gene sequence: CDR1 LNHNV, CDR2 YYDKDF (reference sequence). Between the trimmed V and J ends, which lost 4 bases and 0 bases, there was a span of 20 bases. The CDR3 DNA sequence: TGTGCCACCAGCACCCAGATGGGGGCAAAACAGAGCACAGATACGCAGTATTTT. Protein product: CATSTQMGAKQSTDTQYF.

This clonotype has ten or more counts. This chain uses TRBV9 with TRBJ2-1, with 11 positions matching TRBD2. Losses at the gene ends were 3 bases for V and 7 bases for J; bases not matched to a gene: 3. CDR1 is SGDLS and CDR2 is YYNGEE in the germline V gene. There are 14 residues in the CDR3. In nucleotides, the CDR3 is TGTGCCAGCAGCGCTAGCGGGAGGTGGAATGAGCAGTTCTTC. Its protein is CASSASGRWNEQFF.

This sequence joins TRBV5-1 and TRBJ2-1, with 9 bases identical to TRBD2. The CDR3 runs 17 residues. Germline V gene data show CDR1 as SGHRS and CDR2 as YFSETQ. The ends lost 4 bases at V and 0 bases at J; junction bases unmatched: 8. CDR3 bases: TGCGCCAGCAGCCCCGGAAGTAGCGGGAGCTCCTACAATGAGCAGTTCTTC. As protein: CASSPGSSGSSYNEQFF.

This clonotype was observed at least ten times. The rearrangement links TRBV5-1 to TRBJ2-1, with 7 positions matching TRBD2. Per the germline V gene, CDR1 is SGHRS and CDR2 is YFSETQ. V was pared by 0 bases and J by 10 bases, with 7 bases of the junction left unmatched. The length of the CDR3 is 14 residues. The CDR3 bases are TGCGCCAGCAGCTTGGCCGATTTGGGACTAGAGCAGTTCTTC. Its protein is CASSLADLGLEQFF.

The chain links TRBV24-1 to TRBJ2-7; 8 bases match TRBD1. Germline CDR1 KGHDR, CDR2 SFDVKD. The CDR3 length is 12 residues. The trim removed 8 bases at V and 5 bases at J, leaving 4 bases unmatched. CDR3 in amino acids: CATMDREHEQYF. The CDR3 region has the DNA TGTGCCACCATGGACAGGGAACACGAGCAGTACTTC.

In this sample, this clonotype turned up many times. The chain carries TRBV5-1 and TRBJ2-5; D call uncertain. Trimming shortened V by 1 base and J by 0 bases, and 13 bases separated the two germline ends. The germline gives CDR1 SGHRS, CDR2 YFSETQ. This CDR3 contains 16 residues. The CDR3 DNA reads TGCGCCAGCAGCTTGTCGGCAGCAAGTTACCAAGAGACCCAGTACTTC. This sequence encodes CASSLSAASYQETQYF.

This CDR3 is CASSWRTSAYEQYF. In nucleotides, the CDR3 is TGTGCCAGCAGCTGGCGGACTAGCGCCTACGAGCAGTACTTC. This chain links TRBV7-2 with TRBJ2-7; 9 nucleotides line up with TRBD2. V lost 4 bases to trimming and J lost 2 bases; unmatched junction nucleotides: 3. Germline loops: CDR1 SGHTA, CDR2 FQGNSA. The CDR3 loop spans 14 amino acids.

As for this clonotype: One junction end does not reproduce the germline sequence, and a read error may be involved. J is TRBJ1-1 and V is TRBV6-2 or TRBV6-3, with D unclear. In germline, CDR1 is MNHEY, CDR2 SVGEGT. There are 14 residues in the CDR3. In nucleotides, the CDR3 is TGTGCCAGCAGTTACTCGAGTAGGAACAATGAAGCTTTCTTT. Translating gives CASSYSSRNNEAFF.

This clonotype was recorded many times. The chain recombines TRBV12-3 or TRBV12-4 with TRBJ2-1; 10 bases fit TRBD2. This CDR3 region has 15 residues. Unmatched junction bases numbered 6, after V lost 5 bases and J lost 5 bases. The CDR3 nucleotides are TGTGCCAGCAGTGCAGCGGGGGGGGTCCACAATGAGCAGTTCTTC. This encodes CASSAAGGVHNEQFF.

Many counts were recorded for this clonotype. V and J are TRBV9 and TRBJ2-1; 8 bases are shared with TRBD1. Germline CDR1 is SGDLS and CDR2 is YYNGEE. Trimming took 4 bases from V and 8 from J; bases not matched to a gene: 8. The CDR3 spans 14 residues. CDR3 loop: CASSLRTGHDEQFF. The CDR3 DNA reads as TGTGCCAGCAGCCTCAGGACAGGGCACGATGAGCAGTTCTTC.

In this sample, this clonotype turned up many times. V usage is TRBV7-9 and J usage is TRBJ2-3; 7 positions match TRBD1. J was trimmed by 3 bases and V by 8 bases; bases with no gene match: 5. CDR1 SEHNR and CDR2 FQNEAQ come from the germline V gene (reference sequence). The CDR3 contains 13 residues. The CDR3 loop is CASREQGTDTQYF. The CDR3, as DNA: TGTGCCAGCCGTGAACAGGGGACAGATACGCAGTATTTT.

The genes are TRBV12-3 or TRBV12-4 and TRBJ2-4; D perhaps matches TRBD1 (6 bases). The CDR3 spans 17 residues. The V gene lost 6 bases and the J gene lost 7 bases, with 25 bases spanning the gap. This chain's CDR3 is CASSRIQGLLRVNIQYF. The CDR3 DNA is TGTGCCAGCAGCCGCATCCAGGGGCTCCTCAGGGTTAACATTCAGTACTTC.

This clonotype has only one observation. This chain links TRBV7-3 with TRBJ2-3; TRBD2 aligns across 9 bases. CDR3 length equals 17 residues. The germline gives CDR1 SGHTA, CDR2 FQGTGA. Trimming removed 3 bases from V and 6 bases from J; junction bases left unmatched: 13. CDR3 sequence reads: CASSLSSGGGGQDTQYF. CDR3 DNA sequence: TGTGCCAGCAGCTTGTCGTCTGGCGGGGGGGGACAGGATACGCAGTATTTT.